Below, 7 T cell receptor beta chains from the same sample are listed, as sequenced in a study of blood T cell repertoires in COVID-19. Assay used: immunoSEQ multiplex PCR; TCRdb lists only in-frame clones, some missing. This table has about half a million clones, roughly 88% appearing once. Specimen: peripheral blood. The receptors here all came from a human donor in a cohort sampled during active COVID-19.

The V call is TRBV7-2, the J call TRBJ1-2; perhaps TRBD1 as D (6 bases). With 2 bases removed from V and 3 bases from J, the gap between germline ends came to 13 bases. The CDR3 has 15 amino acids. Per the germline V gene, CDR1 is SGHTA and CDR2 is FQGNSA. The CDR3 loop is CASSLMRTEDYGYTF. CDR3 sequence (DNA): TGTGCCAGCAGCTTAATGAGGACAGAAGACTATGGCTACACCTTC.

This chain uses TRBV6-2 or TRBV6-3 with TRBJ2-5; 8 nucleotides align to TRBD2. The junction had 12 bases not matched to a gene; V was cut back by 4 bases and J by 5 bases. Germline V gene sequence: CDR1 MNHEY, CDR2 SVGEGT. The CDR3 has 16 residues. This CDR3 is CASSSNSGSWDETQYF. The CDR3 DNA reads as TGTGCCAGCAGTTCGAACAGCGGGAGCTGGGATGAGACCCAGTACTTC.

Regarding this clone: At one boundary the junction diverges from the germline segment, which might be a read error. This rearrangement joins TRBV7-3 to TRBJ2-1; D perhaps matches TRBD1 (5 bases). Germline V gene sequence: CDR1 SGHTA, CDR2 FQGTGA. This CDR3 has 16 residues. CDR3 sequence reads: CASSLTSPGRGNEQFF. The CDR3 DNA follows: TGTGCCAGCAGCCTAACCTCCCCGGGTAGGGGCAATGAGCAGTTCTTC.

Notes on this clone: Other DNA sequences in this sample translate to the same CDR3. V is TRBV30 and J is TRBJ1-1; TRBD1 matches at 7 bases. CDR1 is GTSNPN, CDR2 SVGIG, per germline (reference sequence). V lost 3 bases and J lost 2; bases outside the gene matches: 6. The CDR3 is made up of 14 amino acids. The DNA of the CDR3 is TGTGCCTGGAGAATTCAGGGGGTCAACACTGAAGCTTTCTTT. It codes for CAWRIQGVNTEAFF.

The chain employs TRBV28 and TRBJ2-1; 8 bases agree with TRBD1. The junction had 7 bases not matched to a gene; V was cut back by 5 bases and J by 1 base. Germline V gives CDR1 MDHEN, CDR2 SYDVKM. CDR3 length: 16 amino acids. The CDR3: CASSTDRETSYNEQFF. CDR3 coding DNA: TGTGCCAGCAGTACGGACAGGGAAACGTCCTACAATGAGCAGTTCTTC.

Here the CDR3 reads CASSASRDRDWSYEQYF. The CDR3 DNA is TGTGCCAGCAGCGCGTCCCGGGACAGGGATTGGTCCTACGAGCAGTACTTC. The rearrangement uses TRBV7-9 and TRBJ2-7; TRBD1 matches at 9 bases. This CDR3 region has 17 residues. In germline, CDR1 is SEHNR, CDR2 FQNEAQ (reference sequence). V trimming: 5 bases; J trimming: 1 base; junction bases outside the gene matches: 12.

The V and J genes are TRBV27 and TRBJ2-5, with TRBD2 identical over 8 bases. The CDR3 totals 14 residues. V lost 4 bases, J lost 5 bases, and 6 bases stayed unmatched. Germline V gives CDR1 MNHEY, CDR2 SMNVEV (reference sequence). The CDR3 DNA reads TGTGCCAGCAGTTCTTATAGCGGGACGGAGACCCAGTACTTC. It codes for CASSSYSGTETQYF.